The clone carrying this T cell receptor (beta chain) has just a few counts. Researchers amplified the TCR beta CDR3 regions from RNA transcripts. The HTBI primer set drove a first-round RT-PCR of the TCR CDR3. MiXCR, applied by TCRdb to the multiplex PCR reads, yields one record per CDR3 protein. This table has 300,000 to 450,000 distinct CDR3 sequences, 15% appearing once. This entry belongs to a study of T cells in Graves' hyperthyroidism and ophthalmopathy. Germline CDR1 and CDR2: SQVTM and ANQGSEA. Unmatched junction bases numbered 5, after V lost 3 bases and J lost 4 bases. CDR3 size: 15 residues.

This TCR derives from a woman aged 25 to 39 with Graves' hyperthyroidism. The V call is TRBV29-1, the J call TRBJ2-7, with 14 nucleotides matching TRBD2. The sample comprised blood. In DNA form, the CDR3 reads TGCAGCGTTGATTCGGGGACTAGCGGGAGTTACGAGCAGTACTTC. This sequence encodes CSVDSGTSGSYEQYF.